One and the same sample provided the 14 T cell receptor beta chains below, sequenced in a study of OX40 agonist ivuxolimab in advanced cancers. Data came from immunoSEQ multiplex PCR; TCRdb stores just in-frame clones and leaves some out. The sample has around 27,000 clones; 84% are singletons. The sequences come from CD4+ or CD8+ T cells sorted from blood, collected in a trial of the OX40 agonist ivuxolimab. Receptors were obtained from an adult with an advanced solid tumor such as melanoma, head and neck, liver or kidney cancer.

The rearrangement uses TRBV7-9 and TRBJ2-1, with TRBD2 identical over 9 bases. The CDR3 covers 14 residues. Germline V gene data show CDR1 as SEHNR and CDR2 as FQNEAQ (reference sequence). The J segment lost 4 bases and the V segment lost 5 bases, leaving 3 bases of the junction unmatched. The CDR3 spells CASSRTSAYNEQFF. The CDR3 DNA reads TGTGCCAGCAGCCGGACTAGCGCATACAATGAGCAGTTCTTC.

The V and J genes are TRBV4-1 and TRBJ2-3, with D perhaps matching TRBD2 (5 bases). The CDR3 runs 13 residues. Trimming removed 6 bases from V and 0 bases from J, with 7 bases in between. Germline V CDR1 and CDR2: MGHRA, YSYEKL. The CDR3 spells CASSTGSTDTQYF. In nucleotides, the CDR3 is TGCGCCAGCAGTACGGGGAGCACAGATACGCAGTATTTT.

The rearrangement links TRBV5-1 to TRBJ1-1; TRBD1 matches 7 bases. Germline V gene sequence: CDR1 SGHRS, CDR2 YFSETQ. V trimming: 4 bases; J trimming: 11 bases; junction bases outside the gene matches: 20. CDR3 length: 16 amino acids. The CDR3 sequence: CASSMIPGQNSRGAFF. DNA for the CDR3: TGCGCCAGCAGCATGATTCCGGGACAGAACTCTCGGGGGGCTTTCTTT. The full variable domain, its missing parts supplied by reference TRBV5-1 and TRBJ1-1, is KAGVTQTPRYLIKTRGQQVTLSCSPISGHRSVSWYQQTPGQGLQFLFEYFSETQRNKGNFPGRFSGRQFSNSRSEMNVSTLELGDSALYLCASSMIPGQNSRGAFFGQGTRLTVV.

Regarding this clone: This CDR3 is also generated by other DNA sequences in the sample. V gene TRBV7-9 combines with J gene TRBJ1-1; D not resolved. V dropped 1 base and J dropped 5 bases, with 8 bases sitting between them. This CDR3 is 13 amino acids long. CDR1 and CDR2 from the germline V gene are SEHNR and FQNEAQ (reference sequence). Here the CDR3 reads CASSLGGSTEAFF. The CDR3 coding sequence is TGTGCCAGCAGCTTAGGGGGAAGTACTGAAGCTTTCTTT.

The rearrangement joins TRBV27 to TRBJ1-1; TRBD1 is a possible D gene (5 bases). Germline V gives CDR1 MNHEY, CDR2 SMNVEV (reference sequence). The CDR3 consists of 14 residues. The V end was cut by 4 bases, the J end by 3 bases, with 12 bases between. The CDR3 sequence: CASSSPGPHTEAFF. DNA for the CDR3: TGTGCCAGCAGTTCTCCGGGGCCCCACACTGAAGCTTTCTTT.

The gene calls are TRBV2 and TRBJ2-6; D is unresolved. V lost 5 bases to trimming and J lost 5 bases, with 22 bases between them. This CDR3 spans 18 amino acids. Germline V lookup: CDR1 SNHLY, CDR2 FYNNEI. The CDR3 nucleotides are TGTGCCAGCAGTCCATTATCTTACATACAAAGTCGGGCCAACGTCCTGACTTTC. This encodes CASSPLSYIQSRANVLTF.

The CDR3, as DNA: TGCGCCAGCAGCACTTCACCGGGACTAGCGACTGAGCAGTTCTTC. Protein sequence: CASSTSPGLATEQFF. V usage is TRBV5-1 and J usage is TRBJ2-1; 10 nucleotides agree with TRBD2. The germline gives CDR1 SGHRS, CDR2 YFSETQ. The V and J ends lost 4 bases and 9 bases, in that order; junction bases with no gene match: 10. The length of the CDR3 is 15 residues.

V usage is TRBV7-9 and J usage is TRBJ1-3; D remains unclear. Germline V CDR1 and CDR2: SEHNR, FQNEAQ (reference sequence). Trimming cost V 5 bases and J 8 bases, with 13 bases left between them. The CDR3 is made up of 13 amino acids. For the CDR3, the DNA is TGTGCCAGCAGCGCCGTGTGGGTAGACACCATATATTTT. This translates into CASSAVWVDTIYF.

The rearrangement links TRBV4-2 to TRBJ2-7, with 9 bases fitting TRBD2. CDR1 and CDR2 from the germline V gene are LGHNA and YNFKEQ. Trimming at V came to 5 bases and at J to 6 bases, leaving 17 bases not matched to a gene. This CDR3 has 17 residues. CDR3: CASSIDSGGVQLAEQYF. The CDR3 DNA sequence: TGTGCCAGCAGCATTGATAGCGGGGGAGTCCAGCTTGCCGAGCAGTACTTC.

This chain connects TRBV28 to TRBJ2-3, with 13 bases aligning to TRBD2. The CDR3 covers 18 residues. The V segment lost 5 bases and the J segment 0 bases; nucleotides outside the gene matches: 8. CDR1 MDHEN and CDR2 SYDVKM come from the germline V gene. The CDR3 here is CASSITSGRDASTDTQYF. The CDR3 DNA reads TGTGCCAGCAGTATAACTAGCGGGAGGGATGCTAGCACAGATACGCAGTATTTT.

The genes are TRBV28 and TRBJ1-5; 8 nucleotides line up with TRBD1. With 3 bases clipped from V and 4 bases from J, the junction kept 2 bases outside the gene matches. This CDR3 is built from 14 residues. In germline, CDR1 is MDHEN, CDR2 SYDVKM. CDR3 nucleotide sequence: TGTGCCAGCAGTTTCAGGGGGCTAAATCAGCCCCAGCATTTT. Protein product: CASSFRGLNQPQHF.

V is TRBV27 and J is TRBJ1-6, with a weak D call TRBD1 (5 bases). Germline assignment: CDR1 MNHEY and CDR2 SMNVEV (reference sequence). Trimming removed 5 bases at V and 6 bases at J, with 14 bases between. This CDR3 has 15 amino acids. In DNA, the CDR3 is TGTGCCAGCAGTCCGATACAGGACGCTAATTCACCCCTCCACTTT. This gives the protein CASSPIQDANSPLHF.

The rearrangement joins TRBV4-1 to TRBJ1-1, with a possible D match to TRBD1 (5 bases). The CDR3 totals 15 residues. Germline V CDR1 and CDR2: MGHRA, YSYEKL. V was cut by 4 bases and J by 4 bases, with 16 bases left in between. The CDR3 loop reads CASSPSGGAVTEAFF. CDR3 bases: TGCGCCAGCAGCCCCTCGGGAGGGGCGGTCACTGAAGCTTTCTTT.

The CDR3 region has the DNA TGCGCCAGCAGCTTGGGTACCGGGACAGAAACAGATACGCAGTATTTT. Translating it yields CASSLGTGTETDTQYF. The chain combines TRBV5-1 with TRBJ2-3; TRBD1 matches at 7 bases. CDR3 size: 16 residues. The junction had 7 bases not matched to a gene; V was cut back by 0 bases and J by 3 bases. The germline V gene encodes CDR1 SGHRS and CDR2 YFSETQ.